The present TCR beta chain was sequenced within a study of blood T cell repertoires in COVID-19. The overall study: COVID-19 samples collected from the United States, Italy and Spain covered acute and convalescent phases.

Assay used: immunoSEQ multiplex PCR; TCRdb lists only in-frame clones, some missing. The sample has roughly 220,000 clones; 88% are singletons. The participants were between roughly 18 and 90 years old and came from about two dozen US areas. Participants' reported clinical history set cohort assignment. Symptom resolution, clearance, or two negative PCRs marked donors in Cohort 3 as recovered. Trimming left V 8 bases short and J 7 bases short, with 15 bases between. The CDR3 consists of 14 residues. In germline, CDR1 is SGHDN, CDR2 FVKESK. The rearrangement links TRBV14 to TRBJ1-6; D ambiguous. This receptor was taken from a woman aged 30 to 39 who had recovered from COVID-19. Specimen: PBMCs or T cells enriched from blood (not recorded which). Here the CDR3 reads CASRRTVSNSPLHF. The CDR3 region has the DNA TGTGCCAGCCGTAGGACTGTCTCCAATTCACCCCTCCACTTT.